The text below deals with one T cell receptor beta chain. Its antigen is as yet unknown. Data came from immunoSEQ multiplex PCR; TCRdb stores just in-frame clones and leaves some out. The sample consists of roughly 66,000 clones, around nine tenths of them appearing once. The CDR3 has 15 amino acids. Deletions cut 6 bases from V and 1 base from J, with 13 bases between. Germline CDR1 and CDR2: MDHEN and SYDVKM. This sample is part of a study of T cell responses to AZD1222 COVID-19 vaccine. Study results and limitations: Among spike-specific TCRs, nearly half reportedly target unmutated variant regions. The donor cohort was predominantly white British with a female majority, and clonal diversity may have been underestimated. Baseline seropositivity characterized only a handful of AZD1222 recipients. In all cases, repertoires were sampled only after the peak T cell response.

The chain is built from TRBV28 and TRBJ2-1; D possibly corresponds to TRBD2 (7 bases). The source was peripheral blood, collected 28 days after the second dose of the MenACWY control vaccine. This TCR derives from an adult who received the MenACWY meningococcal vaccine as a control. The CDR3 DNA is TGTGCCAGCAGCCCGGGGAGGGGGTCCTACAATGAGCAGTTCTTC. It is translated as CASSPGRGSYNEQFF. The full variable domain, completed using reference TRBV28 and TRBJ2-1, is DVKVTQSSRYLVKRTGEKVFLECVQDMDHENMFWYRQDPGLGLRLIYFSYDVKMKEKGDIPEGYSVSREKKERFSLILESASTNQTSMYLCASSPGRGSYNEQFFGPGTRLTVL.